This TCR beta chain was captured in a study of T-cell reconstitution after alpha-beta-depleted transplantation in children. CDR1 SGHKS and CDR2 YYEKEE come from the germline V gene (reference sequence). The CDR3 is made up of 14 amino acids. The ends were cut back, 5 bases at V and 4 bases at J, with 16 bases in the middle. This clonotype occurred many times. A library of TCRbeta sequences, prepared with unique molecular identifiers, was generated. A single record per CDR3 protein comes from TCRdb applying MiXCR to the PCR reads. The sample lists more than 200,000 distinct CDR3 sequences, approximately 9.9% occurring once.

The specimen was PBMCs from the stem cell graft donor, collected from the stem cell graft. The clonotype was recovered from a human donor who donated a stem cell graft to a child with SCID. This sequence joins TRBV5-5 and TRBJ2-7; the D gene is possibly TRBD2 (6 bases). CDR3 DNA: TGTGCCAGCAGGCTAGCGCCCCAAGGGTACGAGCAGTACTTC. As protein: CASRLAPQGYEQYF.